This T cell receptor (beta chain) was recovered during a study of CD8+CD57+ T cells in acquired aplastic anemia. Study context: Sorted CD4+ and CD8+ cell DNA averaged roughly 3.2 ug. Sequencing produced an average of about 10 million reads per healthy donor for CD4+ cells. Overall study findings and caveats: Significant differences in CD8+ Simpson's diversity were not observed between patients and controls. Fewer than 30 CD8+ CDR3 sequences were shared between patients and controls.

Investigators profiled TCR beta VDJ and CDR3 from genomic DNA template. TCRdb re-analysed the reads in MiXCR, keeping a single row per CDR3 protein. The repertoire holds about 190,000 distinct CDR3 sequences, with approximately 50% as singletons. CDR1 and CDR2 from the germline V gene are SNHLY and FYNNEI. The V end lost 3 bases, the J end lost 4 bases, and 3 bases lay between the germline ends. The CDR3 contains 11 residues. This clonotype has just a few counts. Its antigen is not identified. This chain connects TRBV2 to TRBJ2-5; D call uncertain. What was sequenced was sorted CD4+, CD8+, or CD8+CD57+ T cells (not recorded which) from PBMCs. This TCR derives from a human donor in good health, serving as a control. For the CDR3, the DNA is TGTGCCAGCAGTGAGTTAGAGACCCAGTACTTC. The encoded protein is CASSELETQYF.